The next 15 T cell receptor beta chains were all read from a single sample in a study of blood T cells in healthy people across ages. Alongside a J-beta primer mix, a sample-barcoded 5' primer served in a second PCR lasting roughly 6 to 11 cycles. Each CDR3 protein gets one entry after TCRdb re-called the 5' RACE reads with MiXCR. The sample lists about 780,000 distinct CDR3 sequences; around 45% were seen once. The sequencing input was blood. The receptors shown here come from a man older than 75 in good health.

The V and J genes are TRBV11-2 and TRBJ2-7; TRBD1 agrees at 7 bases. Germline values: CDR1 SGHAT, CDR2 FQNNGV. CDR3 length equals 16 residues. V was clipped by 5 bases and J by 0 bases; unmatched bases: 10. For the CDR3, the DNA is TGTGCCAGCAGCAAACCTGGGACAGTGCCCTCCTACGAGCAGTACTTC. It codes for CASSKPGTVPSYEQYF.

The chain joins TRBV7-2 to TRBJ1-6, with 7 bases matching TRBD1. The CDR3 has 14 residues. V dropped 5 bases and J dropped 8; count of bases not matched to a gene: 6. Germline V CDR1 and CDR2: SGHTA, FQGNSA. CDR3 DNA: TGTGCCAGCAGCCCGGACAGGATTGATTCACCCCTCCACTTT. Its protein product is CASSPDRIDSPLHF.

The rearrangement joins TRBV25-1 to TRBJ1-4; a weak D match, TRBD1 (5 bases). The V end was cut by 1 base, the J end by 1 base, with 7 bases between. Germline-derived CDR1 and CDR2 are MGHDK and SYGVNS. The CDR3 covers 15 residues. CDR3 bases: TGTGCCAGCAGTGAATCGGGGCTAACTAATGAAAAACTGTTTTTT. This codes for CASSESGLTNEKLFF. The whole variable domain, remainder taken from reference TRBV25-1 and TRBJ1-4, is EADIYQTPRYLVIGTGKKITLECSQTMGHDKMYWYQQDPGMELHLIHYSYGVNSTEKGDLSSESTVSRIRTEHFPLTLESARPSHTSQYLCASSESGLTNEKLFFGSGTQLSVL.

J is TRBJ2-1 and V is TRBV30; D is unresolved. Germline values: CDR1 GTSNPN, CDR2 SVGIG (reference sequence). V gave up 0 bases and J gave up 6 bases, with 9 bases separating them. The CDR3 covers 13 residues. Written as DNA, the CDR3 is TGTGCCTGGAGTGTACCTCGGGTCAATGAGCAGTTCTTC. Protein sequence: CAWSVPRVNEQFF.

The CDR3 sequence: CSVARSYEQYF. The CDR3 DNA is TGCAGCGTTGCACGCTCCTACGAGCAGTACTTC. The rearrangement links TRBV29-1 to TRBJ2-7; D remains unclear. Germline V gene sequence: CDR1 SQVTM, CDR2 ANQGSEA. V lost 4 bases and J 0 bases, leaving 4 bases between the germline ends. This CDR3 has 11 residues.

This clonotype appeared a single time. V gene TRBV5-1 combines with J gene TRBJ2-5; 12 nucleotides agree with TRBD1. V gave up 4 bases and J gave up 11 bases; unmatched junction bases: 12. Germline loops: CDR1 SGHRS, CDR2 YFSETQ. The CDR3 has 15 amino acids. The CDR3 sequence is CASSDGTGGHNEQYF. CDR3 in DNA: TGCGCCAGCAGCGACGGGACAGGGGGCCACAATGAGCAGTACTTC.

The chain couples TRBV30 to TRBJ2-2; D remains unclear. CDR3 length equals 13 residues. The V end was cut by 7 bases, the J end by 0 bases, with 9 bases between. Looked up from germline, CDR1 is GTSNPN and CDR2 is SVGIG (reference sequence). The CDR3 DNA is TGTGCCTTCGACCGTACGAACACCGGGGAGCTGTTTTTT. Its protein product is CAFDRTNTGELFF.

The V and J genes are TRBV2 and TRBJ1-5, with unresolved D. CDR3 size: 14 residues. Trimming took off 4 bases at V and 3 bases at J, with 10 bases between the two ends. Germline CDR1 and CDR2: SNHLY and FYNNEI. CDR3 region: CASSVDGDNQPQHF. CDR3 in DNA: TGTGCCAGCAGTGTGGACGGTGACAATCAGCCCCAGCATTTT. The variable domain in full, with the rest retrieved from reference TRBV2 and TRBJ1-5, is EPEVTQTPSHQVTQMGQEVILRCVPISNHLYFYWYRQILGQKVEFLVSFYNNEISEKSEIFDDQFSVERPDGSNFTLKIRSTKLEDSAMYFCASSVDGDNQPQHFGDGTRLSIL.

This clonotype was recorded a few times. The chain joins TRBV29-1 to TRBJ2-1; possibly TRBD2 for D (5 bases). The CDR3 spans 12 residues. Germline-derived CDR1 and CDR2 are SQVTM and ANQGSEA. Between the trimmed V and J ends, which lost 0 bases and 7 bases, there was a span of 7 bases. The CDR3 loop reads CSVEERENEQFF. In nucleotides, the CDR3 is TGCAGCGTTGAAGAACGGGAAAATGAGCAGTTCTTC.

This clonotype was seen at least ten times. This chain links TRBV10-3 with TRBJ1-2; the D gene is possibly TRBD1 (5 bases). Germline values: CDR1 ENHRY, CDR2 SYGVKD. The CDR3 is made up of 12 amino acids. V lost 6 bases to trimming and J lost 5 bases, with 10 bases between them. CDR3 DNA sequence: TGTGCCATCAGAGGGACCGATTATGGCTACACCTTC. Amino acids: CAIRGTDYGYTF.

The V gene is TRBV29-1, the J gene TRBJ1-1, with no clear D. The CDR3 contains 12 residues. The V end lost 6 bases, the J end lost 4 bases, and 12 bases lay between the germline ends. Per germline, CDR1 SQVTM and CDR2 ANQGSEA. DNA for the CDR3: TGCAGCGTCGGAGACAAGGCCACTGAAGCTTTCTTT. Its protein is CSVGDKATEAFF. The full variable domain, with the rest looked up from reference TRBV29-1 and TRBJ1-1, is SAVISQKPSRDICQRGTSLTIQCQVDSQVTMMFWYRQQPGQSLTLIATANQGSEATYESGFVIDKFPISRPNLTFSTLTVSNMSPEDSSIYLCSVGDKATEAFFGQGTRLTVV.

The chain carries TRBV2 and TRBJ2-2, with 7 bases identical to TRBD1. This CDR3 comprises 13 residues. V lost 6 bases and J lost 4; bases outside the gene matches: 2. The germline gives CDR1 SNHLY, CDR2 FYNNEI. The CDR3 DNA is TGTGCCAGCAGCAGGGGGTTCACCGGGGAGCTGTTTTTT. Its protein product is CASSRGFTGELFF.

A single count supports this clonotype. The CDR3 nucleotides are TGCGCCAGCGGGACAGGGTACACTGAAGCTTTCTTT. Amino acids: CASGTGYTEAFF. J is TRBJ1-1 and V is TRBV5-1; TRBD1 agrees at 9 bases. The germline V gene has CDR1 SGHRS and CDR2 YFSETQ. There are 12 residues in the CDR3. Trimming removed 7 bases from V and 3 bases from J; junction bases left unmatched: 1.

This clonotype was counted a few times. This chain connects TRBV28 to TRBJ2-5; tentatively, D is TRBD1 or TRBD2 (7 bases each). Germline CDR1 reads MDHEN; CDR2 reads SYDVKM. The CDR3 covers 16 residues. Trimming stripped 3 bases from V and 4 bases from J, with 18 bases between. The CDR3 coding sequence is TGTGCCAGCAGTTTCGGGATCTCAGGGGGGGGAGAGACCCAGTACTTC. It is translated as CASSFGISGGGETQYF.

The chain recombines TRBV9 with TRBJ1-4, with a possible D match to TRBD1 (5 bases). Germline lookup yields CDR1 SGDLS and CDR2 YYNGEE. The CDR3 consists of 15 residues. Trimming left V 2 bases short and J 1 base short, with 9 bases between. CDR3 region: CASSVGGLTNEKLFF. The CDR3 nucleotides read TGTGCCAGCAGCGTTGGGGGACTAACTAATGAAAAACTGTTTTTT.